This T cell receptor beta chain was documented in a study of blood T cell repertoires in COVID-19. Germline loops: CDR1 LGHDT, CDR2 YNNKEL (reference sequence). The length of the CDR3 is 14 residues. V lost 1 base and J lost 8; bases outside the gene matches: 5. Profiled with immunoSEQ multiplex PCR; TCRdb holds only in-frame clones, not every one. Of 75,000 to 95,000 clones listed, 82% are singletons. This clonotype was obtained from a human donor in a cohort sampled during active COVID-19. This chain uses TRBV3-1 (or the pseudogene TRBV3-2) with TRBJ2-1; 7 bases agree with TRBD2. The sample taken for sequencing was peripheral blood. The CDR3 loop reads CASSQVAGEHEQFF. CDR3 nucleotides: TGTGCCAGCAGCCAAGTGGCGGGGGAACATGAGCAGTTCTTC.